This T cell receptor (beta chain) was captured in a study of shared clonotypes between healthy human individuals. Samples underwent the assay at deep level. Each cell subset's genomic DNA was divided evenly among several immunoSEQ plates. Clones were read by immunoSEQ multiplex PCR, and TCRdb kept only the in-frame ones, dropping some. Here the sample spans about 380,000 clones, about 96% being singletons. As concerns this clone: What it binds is unknown.

CDR1 and CDR2 from the germline V gene are SGHNT and YENEEA. J lost 0 bases, V lost 11 bases, and 0 bases had no gene match. This CDR3 region has 12 residues. Researchers reported that CD8 memory united CD45RO+ cells with CCR7-negative CD45RA+ TemRA cells. Study observations and caveats: Among donors, the sharing of clonotypes was expected to be influenced by sequencing depth.

This sequence was found in a man aged 25-45 years in good health. This chain connects TRBV11-3 to TRBJ1-4; TRBD1 matches at 7 bases. The sample comprised memory CD8+ T cells sorted from blood. Subset meaning: CD45RO+ cells pooled with CCR7-negative TemRA cells. CDR3 loop: CAGTATNEKLFF. The CDR3 nucleotides read TGTGCCGGGACAGCAACTAATGAAAAACTGTTTTTT.